This is a list of T cell receptor beta chains from one sample in a study of cytomegalovirus exposure and HLA in healthy donors. The data were produced by immunoSEQ multiplex PCR, yet TCRdb's version contains in-frame clones alone and is incomplete. The data contain some 130,000 clones, around three quarters of them singletons. Sequences were obtained from PBMCs. The receptors stem from a woman aged 45-60 years in good health and CMV-seronegative. CDR3s include the opening cysteine and the closing phenylalanine or tryptophan. The D gene is left open where the match is weak. The listing skips clone size in some rows; elsewhere it reads once, few, many or a size class.

cdr3_nt	cdr3_aa	d_call	v_call	j_call	clone_size
TGTGCCAGCAGCCAGGCAGGGGACACTGAAGCTTTCTTT	CASSQAGDTEAFF	NA	TRBV7-3	TRBJ1-1	NA
TGTGCCAGCAGTGAAGGACAGGGGGCTTACTATGGCTACACCTTC	CASSEGQGAYYGYTF	TRBD1	TRBV6-4	TRBJ1-2	NA
TGTGCCAGTAATTCGGGAGTCCGGGAGACCCAGTACTTC	CASNSGVRETQYF	NA	TRBV19	TRBJ2-5	NA
TGTGCCAGCAGCCGCGACTTAAATGAAAAACTGTTTTTT	CASSRDLNEKLFF	NA	TRBV7-2	TRBJ1-4	NA
TGCGCCAGCAGCCAAGACCTCTACTACAATGAGCAGTTCTTC	CASSQDLYYNEQFF	NA	TRBV4-3	TRBJ2-1	NA
TGTGCCAGCAGATTGATGGGACTAGGGACCTACGAGCAGTACTTC	CASRLMGLGTYEQYF	TRBD2	TRBV6-1	TRBJ2-7	NA
TGTGCCAGCAGCGTAGGCCCAGGGACAACTAATGAAAAACTGTTTTTT	CASSVGPGTTNEKLFF	NA	TRBV9	TRBJ1-4	NA
TGTGCCAGCAGTTTATCAGGGGGAGGGCAGCCCCAGCATTTT	CASSLSGGGQPQHF	NA	TRBV27	TRBJ1-5	NA
TGTGCCAGCAGTCAGACAGGGTTTTTTACTGAAGCTTTCTTT	CASSQTGFFTEAFF	TRBD1	TRBV11-3	TRBJ1-1	NA
TGTGCCTGGACCCGGGCGAACACCGGGGAGCTGTTTTTT	CAWTRANTGELFF	NA	TRBV30	TRBJ2-2	NA
TGTGCCACCTCGGGACAGGGCAGCAATCAGCCCCAGCATTTT	CATSGQGSNQPQHF	TRBD1	TRBV28	TRBJ1-5	NA
TGTGCCAGTAGTATAGTCCTCAGGGGGAGCTACACTGAAGCTTTCTTT	CASSIVLRGSYTEAFF	TRBD1	TRBV19	TRBJ1-1	few
TGTGCTAGCAGCCGACAGGTAGGAACTGAAGCTTTCTTT	CASSRQVGTEAFF	NA	TRBV7-7	TRBJ1-1	NA
TGCGCCAGCAGCCAACGAGGGGGGGTGAATGAAAAACTGTTTTTT	CASSQRGGVNEKLFF	NA	TRBV4-3	TRBJ1-4	few
TGTGCCAGCTCAACTACTAGCGGGAGTCCTGGAGATACGCAGTATTTT	CASSTTSGSPGDTQYF	TRBD2	TRBV18	TRBJ2-3	NA
TGTGCCATCAGTGAGTCGAGACAGGGGGCAGGATCACCCCTCCACTTT	CAISESRQGAGSPLHF	TRBD1	TRBV10-3	TRBJ1-6	NA
TGTGCCAGCAGCGATCCAGGGACAGGGGGCCACAATGAGCAGTTCTTC	CASSDPGTGGHNEQFF	TRBD1	TRBV9	TRBJ2-1	NA
TGCGCCAGCAGTCACGAGCTCAGGCGGGAGATAGCCAAAAACATTCAGTACTTC	CASSHELRREIAKNIQYF	TRBD2	TRBV10-1	TRBJ2-4	NA
TGTGCCAGCAGCACGCGGGGAAATGGCTACACCTTC	CASSTRGNGYTF	NA	TRBV7-8	TRBJ1-2	NA
TGCGCCAGCAGCCAAGTCGGGACACCCCGTGAAAAACTGTTTTTT	CASSQVGTPREKLFF	NA	TRBV4-1	TRBJ1-4	few
TGTGCCTGGAGCGGGAGAGGGGACACTGAAGCTTTCTTT	CAWSGRGDTEAFF	NA	TRBV30	TRBJ1-1	NA
TGTGCCAGCGGCTTATTGGGCGGGAGCCAAGAGACCCAGTACTTC	CASGLLGGSQETQYF	TRBD2	TRBV7-2	TRBJ2-5	NA